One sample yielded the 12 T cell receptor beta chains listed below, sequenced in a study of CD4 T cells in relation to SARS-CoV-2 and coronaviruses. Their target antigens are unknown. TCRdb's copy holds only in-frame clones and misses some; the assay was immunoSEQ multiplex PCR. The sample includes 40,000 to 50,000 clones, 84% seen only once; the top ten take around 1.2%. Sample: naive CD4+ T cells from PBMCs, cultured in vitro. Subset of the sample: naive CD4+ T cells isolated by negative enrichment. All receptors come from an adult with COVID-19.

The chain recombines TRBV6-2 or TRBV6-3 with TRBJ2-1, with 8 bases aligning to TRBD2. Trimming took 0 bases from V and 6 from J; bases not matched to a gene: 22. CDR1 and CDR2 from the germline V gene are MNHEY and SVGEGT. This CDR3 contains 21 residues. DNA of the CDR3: TGTGCCAGCAGTTACTCGTCATCGGACTTATTTCGGACTAGCATTGGCAATGAGCAGTTCTTC. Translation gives CASSYSSSDLFRTSIGNEQFF.

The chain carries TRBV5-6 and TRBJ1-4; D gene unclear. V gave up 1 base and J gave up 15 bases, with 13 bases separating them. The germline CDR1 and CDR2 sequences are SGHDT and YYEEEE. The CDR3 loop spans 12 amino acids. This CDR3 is CASSLSKGRVFF. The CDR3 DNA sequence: TGTGCCAGCAGCTTGTCAAAGGGAAGGGTGTTTTTT.

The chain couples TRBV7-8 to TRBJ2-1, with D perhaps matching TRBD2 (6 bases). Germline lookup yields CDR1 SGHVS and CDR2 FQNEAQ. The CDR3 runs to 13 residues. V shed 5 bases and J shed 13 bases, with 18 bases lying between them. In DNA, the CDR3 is TGTGCCAGCAGCCGACAGATCGGGACTTTCCAGTTCTTC. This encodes CASSRQIGTFQFF.

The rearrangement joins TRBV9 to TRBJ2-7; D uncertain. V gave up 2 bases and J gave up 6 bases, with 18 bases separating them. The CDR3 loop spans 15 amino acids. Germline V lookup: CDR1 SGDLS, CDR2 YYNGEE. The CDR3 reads CASSVGFGPTAEQYF. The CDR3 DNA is TGTGCCAGCAGCGTGGGGTTTGGGCCCACTGCCGAGCAGTACTTC.

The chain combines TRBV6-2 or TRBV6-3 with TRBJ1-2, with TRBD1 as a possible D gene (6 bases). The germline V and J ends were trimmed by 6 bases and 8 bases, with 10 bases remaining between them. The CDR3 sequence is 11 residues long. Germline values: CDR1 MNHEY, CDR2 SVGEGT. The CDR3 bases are TGTGCCAGCAGCCGGGGGCTCGGCTACACCTTC. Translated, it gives CASSRGLGYTF.

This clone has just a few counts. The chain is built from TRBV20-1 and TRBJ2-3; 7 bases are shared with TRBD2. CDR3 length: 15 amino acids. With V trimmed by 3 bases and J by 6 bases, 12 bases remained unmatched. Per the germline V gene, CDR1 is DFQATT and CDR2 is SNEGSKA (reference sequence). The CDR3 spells CSASPTSVTPDTQYF. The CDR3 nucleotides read TGCAGTGCTAGTCCCACTAGCGTCACGCCCGATACGCAGTATTTT.

CDR3 loop: CASSRKGGFSSYNEQFF. CDR3 nucleotide sequence: TGTGCCAGCAGCCGTAAAGGGGGTTTTAGCTCCTACAATGAGCAGTTCTTC. The chain combines TRBV6-2 or TRBV6-3 with TRBJ2-1; maybe TRBD1 (6 bases). Trimming removed 6 bases from V and 0 bases from J, with 18 bases in between. The CDR3 is 17 residues long. The germline V gene has CDR1 MNHEY and CDR2 SVGEGT.

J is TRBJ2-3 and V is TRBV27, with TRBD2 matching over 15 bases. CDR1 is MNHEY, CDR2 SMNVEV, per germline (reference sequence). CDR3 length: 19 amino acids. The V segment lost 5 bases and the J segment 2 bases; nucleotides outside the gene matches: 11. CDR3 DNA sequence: TGTGCCAGCAGTCTACCCGGGACTAGCGGGAGGTCCCCCACAGATACGCAGTATTTT. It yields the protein CASSLPGTSGRSPTDTQYF.

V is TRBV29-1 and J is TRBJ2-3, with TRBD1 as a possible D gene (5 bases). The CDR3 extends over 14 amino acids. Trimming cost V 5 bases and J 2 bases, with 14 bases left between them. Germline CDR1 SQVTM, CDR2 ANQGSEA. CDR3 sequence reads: CSVYPGHPTDTQYF. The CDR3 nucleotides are TGCAGCGTTTACCCAGGACACCCCACAGATACGCAGTATTTT.

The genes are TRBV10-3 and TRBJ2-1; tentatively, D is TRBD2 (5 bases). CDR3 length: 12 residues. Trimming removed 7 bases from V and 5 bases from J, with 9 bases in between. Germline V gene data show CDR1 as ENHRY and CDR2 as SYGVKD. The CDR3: CAITGIDNEQFF. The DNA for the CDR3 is TGTGCCATCACCGGGATCGACAATGAGCAGTTCTTC.

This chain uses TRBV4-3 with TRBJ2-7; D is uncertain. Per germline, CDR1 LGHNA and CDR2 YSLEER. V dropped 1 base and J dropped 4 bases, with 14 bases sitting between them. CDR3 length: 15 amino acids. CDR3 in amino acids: CASSQAGEPSYEQYF. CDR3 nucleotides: TGCGCCAGCAGCCAAGCTGGCGAACCTTCTTACGAGCAGTACTTC.

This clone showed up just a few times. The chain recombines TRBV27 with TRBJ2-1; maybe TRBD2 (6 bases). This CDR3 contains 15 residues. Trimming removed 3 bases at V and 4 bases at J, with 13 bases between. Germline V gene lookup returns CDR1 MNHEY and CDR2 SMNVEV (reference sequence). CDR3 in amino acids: CASSLVGGSYNEQFF. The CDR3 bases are TGTGCCAGCAGTTTGGTGGGAGGATCTTACAATGAGCAGTTCTTC.